This TCR beta chain stems from a study of identifying expanded T cells in peripheral blood. The CDR3 is 13 amino acids. Profiled with immunoSEQ multiplex PCR; TCRdb holds only in-frame clones, not every one. The top ten clones hold roughly an eighth of a sample with roughly 100,000 clones, more than 70% of them seen once. As to this clone: Its cognate antigen is unknown.

Overall study findings and caveats: Approximately 1.1 clones differed between technical replicates, versus approximately 17 and 20 over time. Across healthy donors, higher total template counts meant significantly greater approximately two-week count variance.

The receptor was derived from a person aged 18-70 years in good health. What was sequenced was blood. The rearrangement uses TRBV21-1 and TRBJ2-7. TRBV21-1 is tagged as a pseudogene. CDR3 loop: CASSKGSSYKQYF. Written as DNA, the CDR3 is TGTGCCAGCAGCAAAGGATCCAGCTACAAGCAGTACTTC.